This is a list of T cell receptor beta chains from one sample in a study of circulating CD8 cells and anti-PD-1 response in melanoma. TCRdb re-called the reads through MiXCR, storing one row per CDR3 protein. Among some 300 distinct CDR3 sequences listed, roughly 8.2% were seen once. This material consisted of CD8+ T cells from PBMCs, taken at baseline or after one month of anti-PD-1 therapy (not recorded which). The receptors shown here come from a human donor with melanoma. The CDR3 runs from the conserved cysteine through the conserved F or W. Fields, in order: J gene, CDR3 length, D gene, clone size, V gene, CDR3 protein, CDR3 DNA. A D gene is named only where the DNA matches it firmly. Clone size is stated in some rows and not others, as once, few, many or a class when expanded.

TRBJ1-1	13	-	large	TRBV5-6	CASSLVGGAGAFF	TGTGCCAGCAGCTTGGTGGGGGGAGCGGGAGCTTTCTTT
TRBJ2-7	13	-	hyperexpanded	TRBV24-1	CATSASWRDEQYF	TGTGCCACCAGTGCTTCTTGGCGAGACGAGCAGTACTTC
TRBJ2-7	12	-	large	TRBV20-1	CSARVADYEQYF	TGCAGTGCTAGAGTAGCGGACTACGAGCAGTACTTC
TRBJ2-5	16	TRBD2	large	TRBV27	CASSGALAGGQETQYF	TGTGCCAGCAGTGGGGCTCTAGCGGGGGGGCAAGAGACCCAGTACTTC
TRBJ2-1	15	-	large	TRBV12-3/TRBV12-4	CASSLVGQSYNEQFF	TGTGCCAGCAGTTTAGTCGGACAGTCCTACAATGAGCAGTTCTTC
TRBJ2-7	16	TRBD2	-	TRBV27	CASSPNQGGIFYEQYF	TGTGCCAGCAGTCCCAACCAGGGAGGGATTTTCTACGAGCAGTACTTC
TRBJ2-2	18	-	few	TRBV11-3	CASSFGGLPDSNTGELYF	TGTGCCAGCAGCTTTGGTGGTTTGCCTGACTCGAACACCGGGGAGCTGTATTTT
TRBJ2-1	14	-	large	TRBV20-1	CSACDLLLGNEQFF	TGCAGTGCTTGTGACCTTCTTCTAGGCAATGAGCAGTTCTTC
TRBJ2-7	11	-	large	TRBV20-1	CSATDYYEQYF	TGCAGTGCCACAGACTACTACGAGCAGTACTTC
TRBJ1-4	14	-	large	TRBV27	CASRTRGAYEKLFF	TGTGCCAGCAGGACCAGGGGCGCCTATGAAAAACTGTTTTTT
TRBJ2-7	13	-	large	TRBV28	CASQEVGSYEQYF	TGTGCCAGCCAGGAAGTTGGGTCCTACGAGCAGTACTTC
TRBJ2-3	17	TRBD2	large	TRBV4-3	CASSQDGGGTSTDTQYF	TGCGCCAGCAGCCAAGATGGCGGGGGGACCAGCACAGATACGCAGTATTTT
TRBJ2-1	17	TRBD2	large	TRBV4-2	CASSQGIAGVGGNEQFF	TGTGCCAGCAGCCAAGGCATAGCGGGAGTAGGGGGCAATGAGCAGTTCTTC
TRBJ2-7	13	TRBD1	large	TRBV6-1	CASWDSLDYEQYF	TGTGCCAGCTGGGACAGTCTCGACTACGAGCAGTACTTC
TRBJ2-2	14	-	medium-sized	TRBV14	CASSLRQNTGELFF	TGTGCCAGCAGCCTAAGACAGAACACCGGGGAGCTGTTTTTT
TRBJ2-3	14	-	medium-sized	TRBV19	CASSPSILTDTQYF	TGTGCCAGTAGCCCCTCGATATTGACAGATACGCAGTATTTT
TRBJ2-6	16	-	large	TRBV6-1	CASRSGVSSGANVLTF	TGTGCCAGCAGGTCAGGCGTAAGCTCTGGGGCCAACGTCCTGACTTTC
TRBJ2-3	14	-	large	TRBV29-1	CSVVWGTDPDTQYF	TGCAGCGTTGTTTGGGGAACGGATCCAGATACGCAGTATTTT
TRBJ2-1	22	-	large	TRBV29-1	CSVEGVVPGHLVSDIPYNEQFF	TGCAGCGTTGAAGGGGTAGTTCCAGGGCATTTAGTTTCGGATATCCCCTACAATGAGCAGTTCTTC
TRBJ2-7	16	-	hyperexpanded	TRBV28	CASSLSGASGLYEQYF	TGTGCCAGCAGTTTGTCGGGGGCCTCGGGGCTCTACGAGCAGTACTTC
TRBJ2-7	17	-	large	TRBV27	CASSSLLMTGSSYEQYF	TGTGCCAGCAGTTCCCTCCTCATGACGGGGAGCTCCTACGAGCAGTACTTC
TRBJ1-4	16	-	large	TRBV11-2	CASSLDLGAVNEKLFF	TGTGCCAGCAGCTTAGATCTGGGGGCGGTAAATGAAAAACTGTTTTTT
TRBJ2-1	17	-	large	TRBV19	CASSIYVRGRNHNEQFF	TGTGCCAGTAGTATTTATGTTCGGGGGAGGAATCACAATGAGCAGTTCTTC
TRBJ1-1	14	-	hyperexpanded	TRBV27	CASRSGQTNTEAFF	TGTGCCAGCAGGTCTGGACAGACAAACACTGAAGCTTTCTTT
TRBJ2-7	12	-	large	TRBV14	CASGETSYEQYF	TGTGCCAGCGGGGAGACCTCCTACGAGCAGTACTTC
TRBJ2-7	16	TRBD1	medium-sized	TRBV19	CASSIGQGQKAYEQYF	TGTGCCAGTAGTATCGGACAGGGGCAAAAGGCCTACGAGCAGTACTTC
TRBJ1-5	13	-	-	TRBV24-1	CATSDPRGQPQHF	TGTGCCACCAGTGATCCGAGGGGTCAGCCCCAGCATTTT
TRBJ2-4	19	TRBD2	hyperexpanded	TRBV2	CASSQWRSGRVLAKNIQYF	TGTGCCAGCAGTCAATGGAGAAGCGGGAGAGTCCTAGCCAAAAACATTCAGTACTTC
TRBJ1-1	13	-	large	TRBV19	CASSLTGNTEAFF	TGTGCCAGTAGCCTAACCGGGAACACTGAAGCTTTCTTT
TRBJ1-6	17	TRBD1	large	TRBV28	CASSTFQGAARDSPLHF	TGTGCCAGCAGTACATTCCAGGGGGCGGCGCGGGATTCACCCCTCCACTTT
TRBJ1-5	16	TRBD1	-	TRBV19	CASSIGTGTNNQPQHF	TGTGCCAGTAGTATCGGGACAGGCACCAACAATCAGCCCCAGCATTTT
TRBJ2-7	13	-	large	TRBV19	CASSSPSSYEQYF	TGTGCCAGTAGCTCACCGAGCTCCTACGAGCAGTACTTC
TRBJ2-1	11	-	large	TRBV20-1	CSASGGNEQFF	TGCAGTGCCTCCGGGGGCAATGAGCAGTTCTTC
TRBJ2-7	12	-	-	TRBV30	CAWGAVPYEQYF	TGTGCCTGGGGGGCTGTCCCCTACGAGCAGTACTTC
TRBJ2-2	12	-	large	TRBV29-1	CSARDGTGELFF	TGCAGCGCCAGGGACGGCACCGGGGAGCTGTTTTTT
TRBJ1-6	17	TRBD1	medium-sized	TRBV28	CASSTFQGAAQDSPLHF	TGTGCCAGCAGTACATTCCAGGGGGCGGCGCAGGATTCACCCCTCCACTTT
TRBJ2-1	17	-	medium-sized	TRBV2	CASSETPLVGSYNEQFF	TGTGCCAGCAGTGAGACCCCGTTAGTCGGCTCCTACAATGAGCAGTTCTTC
TRBJ1-1	13	TRBD1	large	TRBV19	CASDRVPNTEAFF	TGTGCCAGTGACAGGGTTCCGAACACTGAAGCTTTCTTT
TRBJ2-3	16	-	large	TRBV6-6	CASSYSMGYGEDTQYF	TGTGCCAGCAGTTACTCGATGGGGTACGGTGAAGATACGCAGTATTTT
TRBJ2-7	11	TRBD1	medium-sized	TRBV19	CATGTAYEQYF	TGTGCCACCGGGACAGCCTACGAGCAGTACTTC
TRBJ1-1	15	TRBD1	large	TRBV19	CASSLWDTGGSEAFF	TGTGCCAGTAGCCTTTGGGACACAGGGGGGTCTGAAGCTTTCTTT
TRBJ1-5	15	-	large	TRBV18	CASSAVGYSNQPQHF	TGTGCCAGCTCCGCAGTTGGATATAGCAATCAGCCCCAGCATTTT
TRBJ1-6	14	TRBD1	large	TRBV4-1	CASSLGTANSPLHF	TGCGCCAGCAGCCTAGGGACAGCCAATTCACCCCTCCACTTT
TRBJ2-5	14	-	large	TRBV5-6	CASSYGGLWETQYF	TGTGCCAGCAGCTACGGGGGGCTTTGGGAGACCCAGTACTTC
TRBJ2-7	16	TRBD2	-	TRBV11-1	CASSSPGLGGSHEQYF	TGTGCCAGCAGCTCTCCGGGACTAGGCGGTTCGCACGAGCAGTACTTC
TRBJ2-6	13	-	large	TRBV27	CASTPSGANVLTF	TGTGCCAGCACCCCCTCTGGGGCCAACGTCCTGACTTTC
TRBJ1-5	13	-	large	TRBV27	CASSLGRGGPQHF	TGTGCCAGCAGTCTAGGTCGCGGGGGGCCCCAGCATTTT
TRBJ2-5	16	TRBD2	medium-sized	TRBV7-2	CASSLVAGRREETQYF	TGTGCCAGCAGCTTGGTAGCCGGGAGGCGGGAGGAGACCCAGTACTTC
TRBJ2-7	10	-	large	TRBV25-1	CASSAYEQYF	TGTGCCAGCAGTGCCTACGAGCAGTACTTC
TRBJ2-1	15	TRBD2	large	TRBV25-1	CASSEGLAGYNEQFF	TGTGCCAGCAGTGAAGGGCTAGCGGGCTACAATGAGCAGTTCTTC
TRBJ2-7	16	-	once	TRBV14	CASSQDFGRYQWEQYF	TGTGCCAGCAGCCAAGATTTTGGCAGGTACCAGTGGGAGCAGTACTTC
TRBJ2-2	17	TRBD1	medium-sized	TRBV20-1	CSARSVPGTDNTGELFF	TGCAGTGCCAGGTCCGTTCCCGGGACAGATAACACCGGGGAGCTGTTTTTT
TRBJ1-1	14	-	large	TRBV12-5	CASGVGTGLAEAFF	TGTGCTAGTGGTGTGGGAACAGGGCTCGCTGAAGCTTTCTTT
TRBJ1-4	14	-	large	TRBV29-1	CSVGAGGINEKLFF	TGCAGCGTTGGGGCCGGGGGTATTAATGAAAAACTGTTTTTT
TRBJ2-1	15	-	large	TRBV18	CASSPTPGTTNEQFF	TGTGCCAGCTCACCAACCCCCGGGACCACTAATGAGCAGTTCTTC